One sample yielded the 23 T cell receptor beta chains listed below, sequenced in a study of cytomegalovirus exposure and HLA in healthy donors. Use of 60 Vbeta and 13 Jbeta primers characterized the PCR. Profiled with immunoSEQ multiplex PCR; TCRdb holds only in-frame clones, not every one. The listing contains about 25,000 clones. The sample comprised PBMCs. These receptors were taken from a male donor in good health and CMV-seropositive.

The CDR3 here is CASSTQGDQPQHF. CDR3 coding DNA: TGTGCCAGCAGCACACAGGGGGATCAGCCCCAGCATTTT. V and J are TRBV11-2 and TRBJ1-5; 8 bases agree with TRBD1. CDR3 size: 13 residues. The germline V gene encodes CDR1 SGHAT and CDR2 FQNNGV. Germline trimming cut 5 bases from V and 5 bases from J; bases unmatched to any gene: 2.

The chain carries TRBV4-3 and TRBJ1-2, with a tentative D call TRBD1 (6 bases). V was cut by 3 bases and J by 8 bases, with 16 bases left in between. The CDR3 covers 14 residues. CDR1 and CDR2 (germline): LGHNA, YSLEER. The CDR3 DNA reads as TGCGCCAGCAGCCACCTGACGAGGGGACACGGCTACACCTTC. It yields the protein CASSHLTRGHGYTF.

The chain links TRBV30 to TRBJ2-3; D gene ambiguous. Trimming removed 4 bases at V and 0 bases at J, with 11 bases between. The length of the CDR3 is 14 residues. CDR1 is GTSNPN and CDR2 is SVGIG in the germline V gene (reference sequence). CDR3 sequence: CAWISWASTDTQYF. The CDR3 DNA is TGTGCCTGGATTTCATGGGCTAGCACAGATACGCAGTATTTT.

The chain couples TRBV4-2 to TRBJ1-2; 12 bases are a match to TRBD1. The CDR3 has 18 amino acids. V lost 0 bases, J lost 0 bases, and 5 bases stayed unmatched. From germline, CDR1 is LGHNA and CDR2 YNFKEQ. The CDR3 loop reads CASSQDGGQGAANYGYTF. The CDR3 DNA reads as TGTGCCAGCAGCCAAGATGGGGGACAGGGGGCAGCTAACTATGGCTACACCTTC.

V is TRBV10-3 and J is TRBJ2-7; 11 bases line up with TRBD2. This CDR3 has 15 amino acids. Germline V CDR1 and CDR2: ENHRY, SYGVKD. J gave up 0 bases and V 6 bases, and 4 bases lay outside the gene matches. CDR3 residues: CAIRTSGISSYEQYF. CDR3 nucleotide sequence: TGTGCCATCAGGACTAGCGGGATATCCTCCTACGAGCAGTACTTC.

The chain combines TRBV6-5 with TRBJ1-2; D gene unclear. Trimming removed 0 bases from V and 8 bases from J, with 16 bases in between. The CDR3 runs 15 residues. The germline V gene has CDR1 MNHEY and CDR2 SVGAGI. The CDR3 reads CASSYSARGLGGYTF. In nucleotides, the CDR3 is TGTGCCAGCAGTTACTCGGCGCGGGGTTTAGGGGGCTACACCTTC.

V gene TRBV4-1 combines with J gene TRBJ2-1; D unresolved. Trimming removed 4 bases from V and 0 bases from J, with 13 bases in between. This CDR3 has 16 residues. Germline CDR1 MGHRA, CDR2 YSYEKL. The CDR3 loop is CASSPSTLSSYNEQFF. The CDR3 DNA sequence: TGCGCCAGCAGCCCCTCGACTTTATCCTCCTACAATGAGCAGTTCTTC.

V and J are TRBV6-6 and TRBJ2-1, with 7 nucleotides matching TRBD2. The CDR3 runs to 15 residues. Germline-derived CDR1 and CDR2 are MNHNY and SVGAGI (reference sequence). J was trimmed by 2 bases and V by 8 bases; bases with no gene match: 9. CDR3 in amino acids: CASRASGEPYNEQFF. The CDR3 nucleotides are TGTGCCAGCCGGGCTAGCGGAGAGCCCTACAATGAGCAGTTCTTC.

The CDR3 region has the DNA TGTGCCAGCTCTGGATTGGACAGGGGGGTAGATACGCAGTATTTT. Protein: CASSGLDRGVDTQYF. The chain links TRBV6-1 to TRBJ2-3; 10 nucleotides match TRBD1. Germline loops: CDR1 MNHNS, CDR2 SASEGT. This CDR3 contains 15 residues. V lost 8 bases, J lost 5 bases, and 10 bases stayed unmatched.

The gene calls are TRBV29-1 and TRBJ2-1, with 9 positions matching TRBD2. Germline V CDR1 and CDR2: SQVTM, ANQGSEA. The CDR3 extends over 16 amino acids. Trimming at V came to 6 bases and at J to 4 bases, leaving 13 bases not matched to a gene. The CDR3 DNA is TGCAGCGTGGGGGTTTTTGCGGGGGGGAGATACAATGAGCAGTTCTTC. This translates into CSVGVFAGGRYNEQFF.

The CDR3: CASREGTGGTGELFF. CDR3 DNA sequence: TGCGCCAGCAGGGAGGGCACAGGGGGCACCGGGGAGCTGTTTTTT. V is TRBV10-1 and J is TRBJ2-2; TRBD1 matches at 8 bases. CDR1 WNHNN and CDR2 SYGVQD come from the germline V gene (reference sequence). Germline trimming cut 6 bases from V and 4 bases from J; bases unmatched to any gene: 7. The CDR3 has 15 amino acids.

DNA for the CDR3: TGCGCCAGCAGAAGCACTCAGGGCGCTCCCTACGAGCAGTACTTC. Translating it yields CASRSTQGAPYEQYF. J is TRBJ2-7 and V is TRBV5-1; possible D gene TRBD1, 5 bases. V was trimmed by 5 bases and J by 2 bases, leaving 17 bases between them. This CDR3 region has 15 residues. CDR1 is SGHRS and CDR2 is YFSETQ in the germline V gene.

The chain employs TRBV29-1 and TRBJ1-2; D remains ambiguous. The CDR3 is 11 residues long. Germline CDR1 is SQVTM and CDR2 is ANQGSEA. V lost 0 bases and J 8 bases, leaving 7 bases between the germline ends. This CDR3 is CSVEDLSGYTF. Here the CDR3 DNA reads TGCAGCGTTGAAGATCTGTCGGGCTACACCTTC. The whole variable domain, remainder taken from reference TRBV29-1 and TRBJ1-2, is SAVISQKPSRDICQRGTSLTIQCQVDSQVTMMFWYRQQPGQSLTLIATANQGSEATYESGFVIDKFPISRPNLTFSTLTVSNMSPEDSSIYLCSVEDLSGYTFGSGTRLTVV.

V usage is TRBV30 and J usage is TRBJ1-1; no clear D. Germline assignment: CDR1 GTSNPN and CDR2 SVGIG (reference sequence). V was pared by 4 bases and J by 8 bases, with 8 bases between. The CDR3 is made up of 10 amino acids. The CDR3 DNA sequence: TGTGCCTGGATCGCGGCGGAAGCTTTCTTT. Amino acids: CAWIAAEAFF.

The chain couples TRBV25-1 to TRBJ1-2, with TRBD1 identical over 10 bases. This CDR3 comprises 14 residues. V was clipped by 1 base and J by 7 bases; unmatched bases: 3. Germline CDR1 MGHDK, CDR2 SYGVNS. The CDR3 is CASSESTGGFGYTF. CDR3 coding DNA: TGTGCCAGCAGTGAATCGACAGGGGGCTTTGGCTACACCTTC.

CDR3 nucleotide sequence: TGTGCCAGCAGCCAATCCGGGACAGGGGTGACAGACACTGAAGCTTTCTTT. Translating it yields CASSQSGTGVTDTEAFF. This chain connects TRBV28 to TRBJ1-1; 10 bases match TRBD1. CDR1 and CDR2 (germline): MDHEN, SYDVKM. J was trimmed by 3 bases and V by 6 bases; bases with no gene match: 13. CDR3 length equals 17 residues.

The V and J genes are TRBV28 and TRBJ2-5; 9 bases agree with TRBD1. In germline, CDR1 is MDHEN, CDR2 SYDVKM. This CDR3 region has 15 residues. Trimming at V came to 4 bases and at J to 1 base, leaving 4 bases not matched to a gene. CDR3 bases: TGTGCCAGCAGTTCGCCGACAGGGGGCCAAGAGACCCAGTACTTC. The encoded protein is CASSSPTGGQETQYF.

V gene TRBV9 combines with J gene TRBJ2-1; 16 bases line up with TRBD2. J lost 4 bases, V lost 2 bases, and 6 bases had no gene match. The CDR3 runs 18 residues. CDR1 SGDLS and CDR2 YYNGEE come from the germline V gene. The CDR3 DNA is TGTGCCAGCAGCGTTGGGGGACTAGCGGGAGGGTCGTACAATGAGCAGTTCTTC. Translated, it gives CASSVGGLAGGSYNEQFF.

The rearrangement links TRBV5-1 to TRBJ2-3, with D possibly TRBD2 on 6 matching bases. V was shortened by 2 bases and J by 3 bases, with 19 bases between the two germline ends. The germline V gene has CDR1 SGHRS and CDR2 YFSETQ. The CDR3 is 17 residues long. The CDR3 protein is CASSFGWGDFGTDTQYF. The CDR3 bases are TGCGCCAGCAGCTTTGGGTGGGGGGATTTTGGGACAGATACGCAGTATTTT.

The chain combines TRBV9 with TRBJ1-2; D is ambiguous. The length of the CDR3 is 16 residues. Trimming removed 4 bases at V and 1 base at J, with 17 bases between. CDR1 is SGDLS, CDR2 YYNGEE, per germline. The CDR3 DNA sequence: TGTGCCAGCAGCCTCGGGGAGGGCCTAGTTAACTATGGCTACACCTTC. It encodes CASSLGEGLVNYGYTF.

The chain uses TRBV25-1 and TRBJ2-1, with a tentative D call TRBD2 (5 bases). The germline CDR1 and CDR2 sequences are MGHDK and SYGVNS. This CDR3 region has 14 residues. Trimming cost V 6 bases and J 3 bases, with 12 bases left between them. CDR3 in amino acids: CASRGRTNYNEQFF. CDR3 in DNA: TGTGCCAGCAGAGGGAGAACTAACTACAATGAGCAGTTCTTC. The full variable domain, its missing parts supplied by reference TRBV25-1 and TRBJ2-1, is EADIYQTPRYLVIGTGKKITLECSQTMGHDKMYWYQQDPGMELHLIHYSYGVNSTEKGDLSSESTVSRIRTEHFPLTLESARPSHTSQYLCASRGRTNYNEQFFGPGTRLTVL.

The chain has TRBV7-9 and TRBJ2-2, with a tentative D call TRBD1 (6 bases). Germline CDR1 reads SEHNR; CDR2 reads FQNEAQ (reference sequence). This CDR3 region has 14 residues. Trimming removed 2 bases at V and 4 bases at J, with 8 bases between. CDR3 in amino acids: CASSLTGITGELFF. Here the CDR3 DNA reads TGTGCCAGCAGCTTAACAGGGATCACCGGGGAGCTGTTTTTT.

The chain has TRBV7-3 and TRBJ1-1; D call uncertain. Germline lookup yields CDR1 SGHTA and CDR2 FQGTGA. V lost 8 bases to trimming and J lost 0 bases, with 10 bases between them. The length of the CDR3 is 13 residues. The CDR3 DNA sequence: TGTGCCAGCCGAGAGGCCATGAACACTGAAGCTTTCTTT. Encoded protein: CASREAMNTEAFF.